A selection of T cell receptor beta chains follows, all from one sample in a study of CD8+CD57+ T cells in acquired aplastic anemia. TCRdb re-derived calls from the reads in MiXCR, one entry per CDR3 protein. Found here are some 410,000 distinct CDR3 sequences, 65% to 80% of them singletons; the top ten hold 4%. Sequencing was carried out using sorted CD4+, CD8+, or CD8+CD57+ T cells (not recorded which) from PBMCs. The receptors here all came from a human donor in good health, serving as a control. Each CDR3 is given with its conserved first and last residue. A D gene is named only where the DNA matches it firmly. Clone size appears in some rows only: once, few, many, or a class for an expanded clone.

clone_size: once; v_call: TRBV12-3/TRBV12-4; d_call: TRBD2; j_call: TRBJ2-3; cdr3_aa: CASSLETGLAKSTDTQYF; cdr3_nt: TGCGCCAGCAGCCTAGAAACCGGACTAGCAAAGAGCACAGATACGCAGTACTTT
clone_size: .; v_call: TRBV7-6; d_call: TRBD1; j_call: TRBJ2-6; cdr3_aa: CAGSLATGFDGSGANVLTF; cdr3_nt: TGTGCCGGCAGCTTGGCGACAGGGTTCGACGGGTCTGGGGCCAACGTCCTGACTTTC
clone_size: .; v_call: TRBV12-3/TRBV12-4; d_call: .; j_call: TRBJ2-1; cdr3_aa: CASSLGRRNEQFF; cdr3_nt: TGTGCCAGCAGTTTAGGCAGGAGGAATGAGCAGTTCTTC
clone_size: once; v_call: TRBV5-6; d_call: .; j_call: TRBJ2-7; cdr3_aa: CASSPNGPTYEQYF; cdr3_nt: TGTGCCAGCAGCCCAAACGGGCCAACCTACGAGCAGTACTTC
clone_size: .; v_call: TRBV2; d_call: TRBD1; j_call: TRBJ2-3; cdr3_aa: CASSATNRGTDTQYF; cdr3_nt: TGTGCCAGCAGTGCTACTAACAGGGGGACAGATACGCAGTATTTT
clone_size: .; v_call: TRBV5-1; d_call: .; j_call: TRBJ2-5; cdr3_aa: CASSQGARVRAFQETQYF; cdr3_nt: TGCGCCAGCAGCCAAGGTGCGAGAGTAAGAGCATTCCAGGAGACCCAGTACTTC
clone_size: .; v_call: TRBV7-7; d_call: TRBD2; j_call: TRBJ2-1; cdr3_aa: CASTFGAGRKRPRFF; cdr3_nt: TGTGCCAGCACCTTCGGAGCGGGAAGGAAGAGACCCAGGTTCTTC
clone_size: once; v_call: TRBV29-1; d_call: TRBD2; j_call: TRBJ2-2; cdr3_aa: CSVAGARGTGELFF; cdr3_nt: TGCAGCGTCGCGGGAGCCCGAGGCACCGGGGAGCTGTTTTTT
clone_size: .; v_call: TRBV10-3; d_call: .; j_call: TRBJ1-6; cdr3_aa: CASSFDSGESSHLHF; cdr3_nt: TGTGCCAGTAGTTTCGACTCAGGGGAATCTTCTCACCTCCACTTT
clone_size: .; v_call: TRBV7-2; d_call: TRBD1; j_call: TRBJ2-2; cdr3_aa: CASSSTKDRANAGELFF; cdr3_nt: TGTGCCAGCAGCTCGACGAAGGACAGGGCTAACGCCGGGGAGCTGTTTTTT
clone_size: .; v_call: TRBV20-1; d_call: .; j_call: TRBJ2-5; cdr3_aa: CSGVGDTGKPQYF; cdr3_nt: TGCAGTGGTGTTGGGGACACGGGTAAGCCCCAGTACTTC
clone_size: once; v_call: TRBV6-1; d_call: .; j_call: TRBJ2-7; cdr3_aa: CASALSLGYTYEQYF; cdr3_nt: TGTGCCAGCGCTTTGTCATTAGGTTATACCTACGAGCAGTACTTC
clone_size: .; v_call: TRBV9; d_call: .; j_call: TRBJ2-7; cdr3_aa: CASQYGGPAGEQYF; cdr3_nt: TGTGCCTCCCAATACGGCGGGCCTGCGGGGGAGCAGTACTTC
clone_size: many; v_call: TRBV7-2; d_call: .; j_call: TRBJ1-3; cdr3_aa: CASSFPRAPIAGNTIYF; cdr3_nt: TGTGCCAGCAGCTTCCCGAGGGCCCCAATCGCTGGAAACACCATATATTTT
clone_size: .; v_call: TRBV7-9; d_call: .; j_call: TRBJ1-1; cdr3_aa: CASTQGRGLRTEAFF; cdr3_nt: TGTGCCAGCACCCAAGGACGGGGGCTAAGGACTGAAGCTTTCTTT
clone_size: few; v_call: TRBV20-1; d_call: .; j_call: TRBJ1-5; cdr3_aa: CSAQDPTGEHF; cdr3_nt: TGCAGTGCCCAGGACCCGACCGGTGAGCATTTT
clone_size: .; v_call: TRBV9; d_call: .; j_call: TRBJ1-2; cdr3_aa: CATSGVCYGNTF; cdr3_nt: TGTGCCACCAGCGGGGTTTGTTATGGTAACACCTTC
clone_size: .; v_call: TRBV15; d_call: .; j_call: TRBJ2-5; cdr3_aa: CASRKGGAQGTQYF; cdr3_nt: TGTGCCAGCAGGAAGGGGGGAGCGCAAGGGACCCAGTACTTC
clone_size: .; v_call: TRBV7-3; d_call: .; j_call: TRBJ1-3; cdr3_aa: CASSVDMAGNTIYF; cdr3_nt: TGTGCCAGCAGTGTGGATATGGCTGGAAACACCATATATTTT
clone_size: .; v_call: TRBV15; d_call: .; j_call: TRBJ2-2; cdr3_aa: CATSRRGDYLFRELFF; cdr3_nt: TGTGCCACCAGCAGAAGGGGGGATTATCTGTTCCGGGAGTTGTTTTTT
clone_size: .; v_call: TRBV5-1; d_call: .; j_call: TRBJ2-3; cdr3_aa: CASSFAANTNTQYF; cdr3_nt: TGTGCCAGCAGCTTCGCTGCCAACACCAATACGCAGTATTTT
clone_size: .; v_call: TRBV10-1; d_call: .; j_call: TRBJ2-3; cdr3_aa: CASSETHEAGTDTQYF; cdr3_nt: TGCGCCAGCAGTGAGACACATGAGGCCGGTACAGATACGCAGTATTTT
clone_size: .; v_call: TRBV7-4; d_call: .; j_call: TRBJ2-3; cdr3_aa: CASSLGLASNATYF; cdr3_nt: TGTGCCAGCAGCTTAGGCCTGGCCTCAAATGCGACGTATTTT
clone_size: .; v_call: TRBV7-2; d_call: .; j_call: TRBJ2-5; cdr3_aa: CASSRATGDESHTF; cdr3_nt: TGTGCCAGCAGCAGGGCGACGGGGGACGAGAGCCACACCTTC
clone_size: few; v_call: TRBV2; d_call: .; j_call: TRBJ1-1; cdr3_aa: CASSESTEAFF; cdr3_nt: TGTGCCAGCAGTGAATCCACTGAAGCTTTCTTT